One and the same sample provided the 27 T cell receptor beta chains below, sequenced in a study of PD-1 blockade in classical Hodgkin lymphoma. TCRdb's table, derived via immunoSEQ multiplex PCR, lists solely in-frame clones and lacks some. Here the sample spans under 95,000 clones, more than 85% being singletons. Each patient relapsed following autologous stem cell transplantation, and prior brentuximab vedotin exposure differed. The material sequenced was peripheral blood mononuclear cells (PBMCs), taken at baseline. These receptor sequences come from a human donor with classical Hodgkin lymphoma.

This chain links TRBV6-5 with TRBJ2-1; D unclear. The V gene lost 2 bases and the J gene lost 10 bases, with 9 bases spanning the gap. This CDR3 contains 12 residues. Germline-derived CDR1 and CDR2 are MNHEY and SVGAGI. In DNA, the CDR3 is TGTGCCAGCAGTTACGGAGCTAGGGAGCAGTTCTTC. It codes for CASSYGAREQFF.

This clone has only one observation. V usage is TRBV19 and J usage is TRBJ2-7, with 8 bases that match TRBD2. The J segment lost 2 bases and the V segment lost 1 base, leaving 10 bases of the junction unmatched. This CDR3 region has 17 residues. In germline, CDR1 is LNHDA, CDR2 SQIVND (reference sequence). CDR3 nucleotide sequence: TGTGCCAGTAGTATAGTTCGGGGTAGCGGGAAACCCTACGAGCAGTACTTC. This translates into CASSIVRGSGKPYEQYF. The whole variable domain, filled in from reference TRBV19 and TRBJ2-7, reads DGGITQSPKYLFRKEGQNVTLSCEQNLNHDAMYWYRQDPGQGLRLIYYSQIVNDFQKGDIAEGYSVSREKKESFPLTVTSAQKNPTAFYLCASSIVRGSGKPYEQYFGPGTRLTVT.

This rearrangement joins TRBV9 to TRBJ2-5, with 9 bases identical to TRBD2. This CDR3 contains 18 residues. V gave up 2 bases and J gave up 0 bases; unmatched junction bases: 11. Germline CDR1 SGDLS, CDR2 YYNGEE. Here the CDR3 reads CASSVPLFPSGDQETQYF. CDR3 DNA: TGTGCCAGCAGCGTTCCTCTATTTCCTAGCGGGGACCAAGAGACCCAGTACTTC.

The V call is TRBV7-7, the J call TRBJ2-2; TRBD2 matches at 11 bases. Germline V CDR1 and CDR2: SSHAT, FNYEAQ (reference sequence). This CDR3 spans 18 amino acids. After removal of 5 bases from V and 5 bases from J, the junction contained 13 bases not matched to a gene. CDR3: CASSPPAGTSGGTGELFF. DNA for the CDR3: TGTGCCAGCAGCCCCCCGGCCGGGACTAGCGGAGGGACCGGGGAGCTGTTTTTT.

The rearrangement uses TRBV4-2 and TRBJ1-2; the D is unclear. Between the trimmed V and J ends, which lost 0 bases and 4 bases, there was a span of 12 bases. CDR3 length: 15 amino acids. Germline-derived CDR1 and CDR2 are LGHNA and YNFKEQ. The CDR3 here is CASSQDIGPLYGYTF. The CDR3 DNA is TGTGCCAGCAGCCAAGATATTGGCCCGCTCTATGGCTACACCTTC.

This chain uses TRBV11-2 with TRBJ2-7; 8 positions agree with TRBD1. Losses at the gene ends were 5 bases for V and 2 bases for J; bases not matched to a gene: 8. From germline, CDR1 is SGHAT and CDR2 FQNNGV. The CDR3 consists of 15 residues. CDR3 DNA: TGTGCCAGCAGCCAAGGACAGGGAGTTCCCTACGAGCAGTACTTC. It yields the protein CASSQGQGVPYEQYF.

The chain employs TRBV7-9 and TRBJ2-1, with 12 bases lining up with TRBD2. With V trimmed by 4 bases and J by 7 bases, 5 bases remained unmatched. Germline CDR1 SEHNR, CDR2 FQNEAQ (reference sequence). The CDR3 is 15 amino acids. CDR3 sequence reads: CASSSGLAGLNEQFF. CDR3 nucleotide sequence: TGTGCCAGCAGCTCCGGACTAGCGGGACTTAATGAGCAGTTCTTC.

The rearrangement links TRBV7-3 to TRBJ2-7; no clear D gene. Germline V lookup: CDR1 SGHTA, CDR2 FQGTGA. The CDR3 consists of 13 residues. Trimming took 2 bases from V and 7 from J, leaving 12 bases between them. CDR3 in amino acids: CASSLWSGGEQYF. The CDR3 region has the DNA TGTGCCAGCAGCTTATGGTCTGGCGGTGAGCAGTACTTC.

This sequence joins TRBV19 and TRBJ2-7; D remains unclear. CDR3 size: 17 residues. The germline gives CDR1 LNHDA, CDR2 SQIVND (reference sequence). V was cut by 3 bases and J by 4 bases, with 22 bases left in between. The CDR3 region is CASSMISFTRSAYEQYF. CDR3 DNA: TGTGCCAGTAGTATGATCTCCTTCACTCGATCGGCGTACGAGCAGTACTTC.

The CDR3 DNA reads TGTGCCAGCTCAAGACAGGGGGGCACAGATACGCAGTATTTT. Translated: CASSRQGGTDTQYF. The chain uses TRBV18 and TRBJ2-3; 9 nucleotides align to TRBD1. Germline V lookup: CDR1 KGHSH, CDR2 LQKENI. The CDR3 covers 14 residues. The J segment lost 1 base and the V segment lost 5 bases, leaving 1 base of the junction unmatched.

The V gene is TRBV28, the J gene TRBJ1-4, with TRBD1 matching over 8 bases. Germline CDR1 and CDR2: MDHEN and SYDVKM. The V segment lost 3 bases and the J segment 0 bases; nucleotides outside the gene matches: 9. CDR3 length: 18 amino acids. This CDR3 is CASSLDREGLATNEKLFF. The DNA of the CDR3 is TGTGCCAGCAGTTTGGACAGGGAGGGCCTTGCAACTAATGAAAAACTGTTTTTT.

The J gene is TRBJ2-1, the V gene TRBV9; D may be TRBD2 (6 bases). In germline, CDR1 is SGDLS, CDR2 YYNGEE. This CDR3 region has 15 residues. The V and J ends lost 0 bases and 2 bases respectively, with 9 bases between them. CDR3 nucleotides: TGTGCCAGCAGCGTAGGTAGCGGCCCCTACAATGAGCAGTTCTTC. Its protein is CASSVGSGPYNEQFF. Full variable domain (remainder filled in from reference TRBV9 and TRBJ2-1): DSGVTQTPKHLITATGQRVTLRCSPRSGDLSVYWYQQSLDQGLQFLIQYYNGEERAKGNILERFSAQQFPDLHSELNLSSLELGDSALYFCASSVGSGPYNEQFFGPGTRLTVL.

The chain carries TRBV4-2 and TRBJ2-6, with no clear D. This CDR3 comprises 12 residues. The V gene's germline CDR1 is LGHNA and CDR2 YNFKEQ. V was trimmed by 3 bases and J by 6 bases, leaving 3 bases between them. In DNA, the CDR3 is TGTGCCAGCAGCCACGCGGCCAACGTCCTGACTTTC. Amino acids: CASSHAANVLTF.

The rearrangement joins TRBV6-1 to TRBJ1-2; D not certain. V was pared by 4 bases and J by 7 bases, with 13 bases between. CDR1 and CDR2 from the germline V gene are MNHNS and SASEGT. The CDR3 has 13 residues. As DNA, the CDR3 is TGTGCCAGCAGTGGGAATAACAAGGGTGGCTACACCTTC. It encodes CASSGNNKGGYTF.

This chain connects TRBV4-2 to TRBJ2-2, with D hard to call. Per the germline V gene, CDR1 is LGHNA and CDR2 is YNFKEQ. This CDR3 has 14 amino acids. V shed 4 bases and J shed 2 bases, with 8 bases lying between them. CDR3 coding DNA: TGTGCCAGCAGCCTCCCTCCAAACACCGGGGAGCTGTTTTTT. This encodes CASSLPPNTGELFF.

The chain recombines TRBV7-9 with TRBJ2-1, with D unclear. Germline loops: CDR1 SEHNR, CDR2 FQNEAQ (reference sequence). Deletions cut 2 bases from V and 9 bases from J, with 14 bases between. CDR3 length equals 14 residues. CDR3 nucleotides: TGTGCCAGCAGCTTAACACAAAAAATAGCTGAGCAGTTCTTC. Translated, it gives CASSLTQKIAEQFF.

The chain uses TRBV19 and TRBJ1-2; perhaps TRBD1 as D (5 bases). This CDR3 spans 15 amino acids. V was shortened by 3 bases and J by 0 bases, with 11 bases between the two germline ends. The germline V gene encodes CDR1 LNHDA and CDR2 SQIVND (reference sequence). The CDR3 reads CASSMGPGANYGYTF. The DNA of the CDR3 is TGTGCCAGTAGTATGGGCCCGGGGGCTAACTATGGCTACACCTTC.

CDR3 in DNA: TGCGCCAGCAGCTTACCGAGCCAACAAGAGACCCAGTACTTC. Amino acids: CASSLPSQQETQYF. This chain connects TRBV5-1 to TRBJ2-5; the D is unclear. V was cut by 2 bases and J by 2 bases, with 10 bases left in between. This CDR3 has 14 residues. CDR1 SGHRS and CDR2 YFSETQ come from the germline V gene. Based on the CDR3 plus reference TRBV5-1 and TRBJ2-5, the full variable domain is KAGVTQTPRYLIKTRGQQVTLSCSPISGHRSVSWYQQTPGQGLQFLFEYFSETQRNKGNFPGRFSGRQFSNSRSEMNVSTLELGDSALYLCASSLPSQQETQYFGPGTRLLVL.

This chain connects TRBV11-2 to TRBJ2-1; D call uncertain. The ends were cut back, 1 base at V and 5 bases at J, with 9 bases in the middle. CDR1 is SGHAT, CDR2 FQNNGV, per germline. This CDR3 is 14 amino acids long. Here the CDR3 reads CASSLATGDNEQFF. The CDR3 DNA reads TGTGCCAGCAGCTTAGCGACGGGTGACAATGAGCAGTTCTTC.

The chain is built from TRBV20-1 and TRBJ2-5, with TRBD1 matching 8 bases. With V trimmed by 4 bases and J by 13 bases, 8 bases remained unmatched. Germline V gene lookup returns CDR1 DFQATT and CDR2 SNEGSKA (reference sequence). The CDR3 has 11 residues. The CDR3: CSAISGTGSYF. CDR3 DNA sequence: TGCAGTGCTATTTCCGGGACAGGTTCGTACTTC.

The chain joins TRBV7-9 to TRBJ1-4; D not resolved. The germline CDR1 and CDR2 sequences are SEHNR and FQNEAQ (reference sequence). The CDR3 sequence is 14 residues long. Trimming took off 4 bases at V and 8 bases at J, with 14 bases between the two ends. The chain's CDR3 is CASSSVTEEEKLFF. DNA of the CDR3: TGTGCCAGCAGCTCGGTAACGGAAGAGGAAAAACTGTTTTTT.

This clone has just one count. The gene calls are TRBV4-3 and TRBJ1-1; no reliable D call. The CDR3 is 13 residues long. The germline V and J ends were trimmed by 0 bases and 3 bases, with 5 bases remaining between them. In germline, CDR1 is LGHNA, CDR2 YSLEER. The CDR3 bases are TGCGCCAGCAGCCAAGATACCTACACTGAAGCTTTCTTT. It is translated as CASSQDTYTEAFF.

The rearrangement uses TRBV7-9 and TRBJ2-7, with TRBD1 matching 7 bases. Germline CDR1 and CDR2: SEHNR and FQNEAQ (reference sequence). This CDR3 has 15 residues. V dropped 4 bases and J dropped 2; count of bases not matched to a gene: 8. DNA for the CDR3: TGTGCCAGCAGCTCACAGACAGGGACCACCTACGAGCAGTACTTC. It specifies CASSSQTGTTYEQYF.

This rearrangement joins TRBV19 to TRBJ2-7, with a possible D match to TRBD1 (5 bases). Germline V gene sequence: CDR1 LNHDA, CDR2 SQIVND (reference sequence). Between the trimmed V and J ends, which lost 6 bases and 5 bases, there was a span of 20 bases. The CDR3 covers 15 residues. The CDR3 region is CASRPTPVGANEQYF. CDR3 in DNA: TGTGCCAGTAGGCCCACTCCGGTAGGGGCTAACGAGCAGTACTTC. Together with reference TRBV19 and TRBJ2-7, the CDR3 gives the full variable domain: DGGITQSPKYLFRKEGQNVTLSCEQNLNHDAMYWYRQDPGQGLRLIYYSQIVNDFQKGDIAEGYSVSREKKESFPLTVTSAQKNPTAFYLCASRPTPVGANEQYFGPGTRLTVT.

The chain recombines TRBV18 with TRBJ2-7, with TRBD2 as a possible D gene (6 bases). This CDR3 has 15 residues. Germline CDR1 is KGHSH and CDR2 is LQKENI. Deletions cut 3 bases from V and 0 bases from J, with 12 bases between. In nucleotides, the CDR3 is TGTGCCAGCTCACCCCGGGAGACTAGCTCCTACGAGCAGTACTTC. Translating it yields CASSPRETSSYEQYF. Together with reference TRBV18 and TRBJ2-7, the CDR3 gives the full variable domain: NAGVMQNPRHLVRRRGQEARLRCSPMKGHSHVYWYRQLPEEGLKFMVYLQKENIIDESGMPKERFSAEFPKEGPSILRIQQVVRGDSAAYFCASSPRETSSYEQYFGPGTRLTVT.

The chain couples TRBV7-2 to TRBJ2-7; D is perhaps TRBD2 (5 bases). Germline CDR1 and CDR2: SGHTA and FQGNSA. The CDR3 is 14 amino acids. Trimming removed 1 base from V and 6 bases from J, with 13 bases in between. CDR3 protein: CASSLVGREFEQYF. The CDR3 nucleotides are TGTGCCAGCAGCTTAGTGGGGAGAGAATTCGAGCAGTACTTC.

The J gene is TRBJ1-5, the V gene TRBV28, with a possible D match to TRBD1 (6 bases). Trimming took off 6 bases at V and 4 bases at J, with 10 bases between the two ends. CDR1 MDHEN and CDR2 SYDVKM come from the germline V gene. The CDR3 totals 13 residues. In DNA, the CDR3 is TGTGCCAGCAGCCCCAGGGGAAATCAGCCCCAGCATTTT. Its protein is CASSPRGNQPQHF.